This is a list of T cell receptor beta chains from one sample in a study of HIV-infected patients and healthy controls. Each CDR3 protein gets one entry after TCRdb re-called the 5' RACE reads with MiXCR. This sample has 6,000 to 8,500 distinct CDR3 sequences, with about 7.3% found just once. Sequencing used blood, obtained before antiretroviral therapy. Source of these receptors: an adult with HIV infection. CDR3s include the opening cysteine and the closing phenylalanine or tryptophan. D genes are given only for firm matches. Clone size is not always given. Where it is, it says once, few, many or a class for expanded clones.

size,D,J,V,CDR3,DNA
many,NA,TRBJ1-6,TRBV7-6,CASSLLSGHGSSYNSPLHF,TGTGCCAGCAGCTTACTGTCAGGACACGGAAGCTCCTATAATTCACCCCTCCACTTT
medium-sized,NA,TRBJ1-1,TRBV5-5,CASSSMGEQNTEAFF,TGTGCCAGCAGCTCAATGGGGGAGCAGAACACTGAAGCTTTCTTT
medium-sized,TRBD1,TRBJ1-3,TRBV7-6,CASSLQGYSGNTIYF,TGTGCCAGCAGCCTACAGGGGTACTCTGGAAACACCATATATTTT
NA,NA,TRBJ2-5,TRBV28,CASSPESGQSQETQYF,TGTGCCAGCTCACCCGAGTCCGGACAAAGCCAAGAGACCCAGTACTTC
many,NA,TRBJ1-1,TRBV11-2,CASSLGGVHTEAFF,TGTGCCAGCAGCTTGGGGGGGGTGCACACTGAAGCTTTCTTT
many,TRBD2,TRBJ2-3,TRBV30,CAWSVQSGGTDTQYF,TGTGCCTGGAGTGTACAAAGCGGGGGCACAGATACGCAGTATTTT
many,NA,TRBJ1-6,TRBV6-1,CASTQGVALHF,TGTGCCAGCACTCAAGGGGTGGCCCTCCACTTT
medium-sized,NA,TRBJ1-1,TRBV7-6,CASSSGTQGTEAFF,TGTGCCAGCAGCTCTGGGACCCAGGGCACTGAAGCTTTCTTT
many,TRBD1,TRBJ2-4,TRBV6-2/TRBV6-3,CASSGDRLNIQYF,TGTGCCAGCAGTGGGGACAGGCTAAACATTCAGTACTTC
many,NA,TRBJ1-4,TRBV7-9,CASSLGYNEKLFF,TGTGCCAGCAGCCTCGGATATAATGAAAAACTGTTTTTT
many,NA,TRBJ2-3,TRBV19,CASSTVVTTGTDTQYF,TGTGCCAGTAGTACTGTAGTCACAACAGGGACAGATACGCAGTATTTT
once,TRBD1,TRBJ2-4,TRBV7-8,CASSSKGQGLNIQYF,TGTGCCAGCAGCTCTAAGGGACAGGGCCTAAACATTCAGTACTTC
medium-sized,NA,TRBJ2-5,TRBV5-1,CASSSGRQETQYF,TGCGCCAGCAGCTCGGGACGGCAAGAGACCCAGTACTTC
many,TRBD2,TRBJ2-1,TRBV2,CASRVAGGNEQFF,TGTGCCAGCAGGGTAGCGGGAGGCAATGAGCAGTTCTTC
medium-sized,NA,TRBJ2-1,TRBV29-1,CSVLGSSYNEQFF,TGCAGCGTTCTAGGGAGCTCCTACAATGAGCAGTTCTTC
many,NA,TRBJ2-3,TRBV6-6,CASSRFFSGSSTDTQYF,TGTGCCAGCAGCCGATTCTTTAGCGGATCTAGCACAGATACGCAGTATTTT
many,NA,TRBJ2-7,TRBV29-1,CSPCPGPGLAYEQYF,TGCAGCCCCTGCCCCGGGCCGGGTTTAGCCTACGAGCAGTACTTC
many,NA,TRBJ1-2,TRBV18,CASSLRGGYGDHYGYTF,TGTGCCAGCTCGCTCAGGGGAGGCTACGGAGACCATTATGGCTACACCTTC
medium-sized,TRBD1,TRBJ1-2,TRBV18,CASSLQDRDRVGPDYGYTF,TGTGCCAGCTCACTTCAGGACCGGGACAGGGTAGGGCCGGACTATGGCTACACCTTC
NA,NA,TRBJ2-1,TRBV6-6,CASSPGLLEQFF,TGTGCCAGCAGCCCCGGACTACTTGAGCAGTTCTTC
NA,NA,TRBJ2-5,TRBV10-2,CASSGGQFETQYF,TGCGCCAGCAGTGGCGGACAGTTTGAGACCCAGTACTTC
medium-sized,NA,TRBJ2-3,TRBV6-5,CASSYSVMDTQYF,TGTGCCAGCAGTTACTCAGTGATGGATACGCAGTATTTT
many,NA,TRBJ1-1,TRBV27,CASSLPGGYGEAFF,TGTGCCAGCAGTTTGCCGGGGGGATATGGTGAAGCTTTCTTT
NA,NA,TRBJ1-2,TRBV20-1,CSARQHNYGYTF,TGCAGTGCTCGACAGCATAACTATGGCTACACCTTC
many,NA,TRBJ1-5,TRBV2,CASSDYGVLNQPQHF,TGTGCCAGCAGTGACTACGGGGTCCTTAATCAGCCCCAGCATTTT
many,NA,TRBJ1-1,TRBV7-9,CASSYREPNTEAFF,TGTGCCAGCAGCTATCGGGAGCCCAACACTGAAGCTTTCTTT
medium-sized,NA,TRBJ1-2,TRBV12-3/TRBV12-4,CASSFSSLYGYTF,TGTGCCAGCAGTTTTTCCAGCCTCTATGGCTACACCTTC
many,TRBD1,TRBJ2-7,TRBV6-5,CASSETGTGVYEQYF,TGTGCCAGCAGTGAAACCGGGACAGGGGTGTACGAGCAGTACTTC
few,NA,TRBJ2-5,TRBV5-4,CASSEGIHQETQYF,TGTGCCAGCAGCGAAGGGATTCACCAAGAGACCCAGTACTTC
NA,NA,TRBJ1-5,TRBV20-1,CSARTGGPDQPQHF,TGCAGTGCTAGAACTGGGGGGCCGGATCAGCCCCAGCATTTT
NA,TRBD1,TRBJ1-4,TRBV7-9,CASSLVGQGGEKLFF,TGTGCCAGCAGCTTAGTGGGACAGGGCGGGGAAAAACTGTTTTTT
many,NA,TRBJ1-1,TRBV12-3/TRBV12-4,CASSLKGAVNTEAFF,TGTGCCAGCAGTTTAAAAGGGGCGGTGAACACTGAAGCTTTCTTT
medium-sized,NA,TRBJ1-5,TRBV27,CASSLQGSGQPQHF,TGTGCCAGCAGTTTACAGGGTTCAGGTCAGCCCCAGCATTTT
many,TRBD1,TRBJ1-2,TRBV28,CASRTQGFHGYTF,TGTGCCAGCAGGACACAGGGGTTCCATGGCTACACCTTC
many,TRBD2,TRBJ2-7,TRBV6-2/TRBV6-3,CASSSDIRSYAGAYEQYF,TGTGCCAGCAGTTCCGACATCCGATCGTATGCGGGAGCCTACGAGCAGTACTTC
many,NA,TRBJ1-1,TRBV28,CASSLKTNTEAFF,TGTGCCAGCAGTTTAAAGACGAACACTGAAGCTTTCTTT
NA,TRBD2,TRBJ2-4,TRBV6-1,CASSASGLAGDIQYF,TGTGCCAGCAGTGCTTCAGGACTAGCGGGGGACATTCAGTACTTC
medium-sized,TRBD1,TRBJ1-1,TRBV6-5,CASIGATGARTEAFF,TGTGCCAGCATTGGGGCAACAGGGGCCAGGACTGAAGCTTTCTTT
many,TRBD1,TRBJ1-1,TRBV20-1,CSALTGGRGNTEAFF,TGCAGTGCTCTGACAGGGGGTCGGGGGAACACTGAAGCTTTCTTT
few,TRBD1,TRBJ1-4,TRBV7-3,CASSPVLGQAYRALEKLFF,TGTGCCAGCAGCCCGGTCCTGGGACAGGCCTATCGTGCCCTTGAAAAACTGTTTTTT
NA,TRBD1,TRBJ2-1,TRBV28,CASSAPGQGINEQFF,TGTGCCAGCAGTGCACCGGGACAGGGCATCAATGAGCAGTTCTTC
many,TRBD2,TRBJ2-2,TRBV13,CASSDTPSGVNTGELFF,TGTGCCAGCAGCGATACTCCTAGCGGAGTGAACACCGGGGAGCTGTTTTTT
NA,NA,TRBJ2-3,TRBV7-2,CASSLRGVGTDTQYF,TGTGCCAGCAGCTTAAGGGGAGTCGGCACAGATACGCAGTATTTT
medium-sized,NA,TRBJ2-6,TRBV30,CAWGASGANVLTF,TGTGCCTGGGGGGCCTCTGGGGCCAACGTCCTGACTTTC
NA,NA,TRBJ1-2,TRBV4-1,CASSGRRTGENYGYTF,TGCGCCAGCAGCGGGCGACGAACGGGTGAAAACTATGGCTACACCTTC
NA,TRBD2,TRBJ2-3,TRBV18,CASSPPVRGGFIGTQYF,TGTGCCAGCTCACCACCGGTTCGGGGGGGGTTCATCGGTACGCAGTATTTT
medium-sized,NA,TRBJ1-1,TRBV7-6,CASSLSLNTEAFF,TGTGCCAGCAGCTTAAGCTTGAACACTGAAGCTTTCTTT
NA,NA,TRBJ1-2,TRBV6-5,CASSYLQDYGYTF,TGTGCCAGCAGTTACCTCCAGGACTATGGCTACACCTTC
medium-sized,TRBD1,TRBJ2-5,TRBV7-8,CASSLVGGQGAETQYF,TGTGCCAGCAGCTTAGTAGGAGGACAGGGGGCTGAGACCCAGTACTTC
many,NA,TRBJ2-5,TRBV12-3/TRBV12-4,CASSFRPYQETQYF,TGTGCCAGCAGTTTTCGGCCTTACCAAGAGACCCAGTACTTC